These 27 T cell receptor beta chains originate from one sample sequenced in a study of vaccination and CD4 T cells after COVID-19. Cultured CD4+ T-cell DNA underwent Oncomine TCR Beta short-read sequencing. In TCRdb, the PCR reads were re-called with MiXCR into one record per CDR3 protein. The repertoire holds 20,000 to 25,000 distinct CDR3 sequences, with roughly 33% as singletons. This sample's time point: late sampling 161 to 241 days after vaccination in a few convalescent patients. Treatment indicated: approximately 9-day PBMC culture with coronavirus spike peptide pools or control peptides (ViraFEST assay). No antigen has been assigned to these receptors. The sample consisted of CD4+ T cells from blood, cultured in vitro, taken about 7 months after SARS-CoV-2 vaccination. Receptors originate from a human donor who had recovered from COVID-19.

This clonotype was seen a single time. The rearrangement uses TRBV4-1 and TRBJ2-1; D is possibly TRBD1 (6 bases). This CDR3 is built from 17 residues. V lost 4 bases to trimming and J lost 2 bases, with 18 bases between them. From germline, CDR1 is MGHRA and CDR2 YSYEKL. The CDR3 bases are TGCGCCAGCAGCCGAACAGGGTACCCCCTCCCCTACAATGAGCAGTTCTTC. This sequence encodes CASSRTGYPLPYNEQFF.

The J gene is TRBJ2-7, the V gene TRBV28; D uncertain. There are 12 residues in the CDR3. The germline gives CDR1 MDHEN, CDR2 SYDVKM. V was cut by 2 bases and J by 2 bases, with 4 bases left in between. The CDR3 DNA reads as TGTGCCAGCAGTTTAGGCGCCTACGAGCAGTACTTC. The encoded protein is CASSLGAYEQYF.

The chain recombines TRBV19 with TRBJ1-1; 9 nucleotides line up with TRBD1. From germline, CDR1 is LNHDA and CDR2 SQIVND (reference sequence). The trim removed 6 bases at V and 4 bases at J, leaving 3 bases unmatched. The length of the CDR3 is 13 residues. In DNA, the CDR3 is TGTGCCAGTAGGCAGACAGGGGGCACTGAAGCTTTCTTT. As protein: CASRQTGGTEAFF.

The chain is built from TRBV20-1 and TRBJ2-5; no firm D call. Trimming pared 3 bases from V and 6 bases from J, leaving 17 bases between. Germline values: CDR1 DFQATT, CDR2 SNEGSKA (reference sequence). The CDR3 spans 14 residues. The CDR3 loop reads CSASLGIEGKTQYF. The CDR3 nucleotides are TGCAGTGCTAGCTTAGGGATCGAAGGAAAGACCCAGTACTTC.

Comment on this clonotype: A junction end diverges from the germline sequence, so it may reflect a read error. The chain recombines TRBV27 with TRBJ1-2; 8 bases agree with TRBD1. Germline CDR1 is MNHEY and CDR2 is SMNVEV (reference sequence). The CDR3 is 17 residues long. The CDR3 DNA reads as TGTGCCAGCAGTTTACCGGGCAGGGGGCGAGTTTCCTATGGCTGCACCTTC. As protein: CASSLPGRGRVSYGCTF.

This clonotype has a handful of counts. The rearrangement links TRBV20-1 to TRBJ2-3, with a possible D match to TRBD1 (6 bases). Trimming took 5 bases from V and 1 from J, leaving 13 bases between them. This CDR3 spans 14 amino acids. The germline V gene has CDR1 DFQATT and CDR2 SNEGSKA (reference sequence). For the CDR3, the DNA is TGCAGTGCTCCTCACAGGGCGCGCACAGATACGCAGTATTTT. Translating gives CSAPHRARTDTQYF.

The V call is TRBV7-2, the J call TRBJ2-5; D is uncertain. CDR1 and CDR2 from the germline V gene are SGHTA and FQGNSA. The CDR3 spans 15 residues. Trimming removed 2 bases at V and 1 base at J, with 11 bases between. This CDR3 reads CASSLKGWSQETQYF. As DNA, the CDR3 is TGTGCCAGCAGCTTAAAAGGGTGGTCCCAAGAGACCCAGTACTTC.

The chain joins TRBV20-1 to TRBJ1-2, with 9 bases matching TRBD1. The germline V gene encodes CDR1 DFQATT and CDR2 SNEGSKA (reference sequence). V shed 3 bases, J shed 0 bases, and the junction held 8 bases outside the gene matches. The CDR3 loop spans 16 amino acids. The CDR3 region has the DNA TGCAGTGCTAGCGGACAGGGGATGGTAACTAACTATGGCTACACCTTC. It specifies CSASGQGMVTNYGYTF.

The V and J genes are TRBV25-1 and TRBJ2-1; TRBD2 matches 9 bases. CDR1 is MGHDK, CDR2 SYGVNS, per germline. V shed 5 bases and J 8 bases; nucleotides not matched to a gene: 4. CDR3 size: 13 residues. Here the CDR3 reads CASSFAGGDEQFF. The DNA of the CDR3 is TGTGCCAGCAGTTTCGCGGGAGGGGATGAGCAGTTCTTC. Based on the CDR3 plus reference TRBV25-1 and TRBJ2-1, the full variable domain is EADIYQTPRYLVIGTGKKITLECSQTMGHDKMYWYQQDPGMELHLIHYSYGVNSTEKGDLSSESTVSRIRTEHFPLTLESARPSHTSQYLCASSFAGGDEQFFGPGTRLTVL.

The chain has TRBV5-8 and TRBJ1-4; 7 bases match TRBD1. CDR3 length: 15 amino acids. Germline values: CDR1 SGHTS, CDR2 YDEGEE. V dropped 2 bases and J dropped 8; count of bases not matched to a gene: 9. The CDR3 sequence is CASSLVGRGHEKLFF. CDR3 nucleotides: TGTGCCAGCAGCTTAGTAGGAAGGGGGCACGAAAAACTGTTTTTT.

The chain employs TRBV20-1 and TRBJ2-1, with 8 bases fitting TRBD2. CDR3 length: 15 amino acids. With 6 bases clipped from V and 2 bases from J, the junction kept 9 bases outside the gene matches. Germline V CDR1 and CDR2: DFQATT, SNEGSKA (reference sequence). The CDR3 loop is CSAKPGLETYNEQFF. Written as DNA, the CDR3 is TGCAGTGCAAAGCCGGGACTAGAAACCTACAATGAGCAGTTCTTC.

The rearrangement links TRBV28 to TRBJ2-7; 8 bases agree with TRBD2. The V and J ends lost 2 bases and 2 bases, in that order; junction bases with no gene match: 5. The length of the CDR3 is 15 residues. Germline CDR1 and CDR2: MDHEN and SYDVKM. In DNA, the CDR3 is TGTGCCAGCAGTTTAATAGCGGGATCTGCCTACGAGCAGTACTTC. Translation: CASSLIAGSAYEQYF.

The chain recombines TRBV7-2 with TRBJ1-6; D possibly corresponds to TRBD1 (6 bases). The germline V gene encodes CDR1 SGHTA and CDR2 FQGNSA. The CDR3 consists of 14 residues. V was trimmed by 7 bases and J by 4 bases, leaving 11 bases between them. The CDR3 DNA follows: TGTGCCAGCACCCAGGACAGATATAATTCACCCCTCCACTTT. Amino acids: CASTQDRYNSPLHF.

The chain employs TRBV7-2 and TRBJ2-3; D is unresolved. From germline, CDR1 is SGHTA and CDR2 FQGNSA. CDR3 length: 15 amino acids. V gave up 8 bases and J gave up 3 bases, with 18 bases separating them. CDR3: CASPSAPALTDTQYF. As DNA, the CDR3 is TGTGCCAGCCCCTCGGCGCCAGCGCTTACAGATACGCAGTATTTT.

The V gene is TRBV7-3, the J gene TRBJ2-2, with D maybe TRBD2 (5 bases). The CDR3 consists of 14 residues. CDR1 is SGHTA, CDR2 FQGTGA, per germline. V shed 3 bases and J shed 4 bases, with 9 bases lying between them. The CDR3: CASSLGGSTGELFF. The CDR3 nucleotides are TGTGCCAGCAGCTTGGGCGGGTCCACCGGGGAGCTGTTTTTT. The full variable domain, its missing parts supplied by reference TRBV7-3 and TRBJ2-2, is GAGVSQTPSNKVTEKGKYVELRCDPISGHTALYWYRQSLGQGPEFLIYFQGTGAADDSGLPNDRFFAVRPEGSVSTLKIQRTERGDSAVYLCASSLGGSTGELFFGEGSRLTVL.

This sequence joins TRBV11-3 and TRBJ2-7, with D perhaps matching TRBD2 (6 bases). Germline CDR1 reads SGHNT; CDR2 reads YENEEA. Trimming removed 0 bases at V and 0 bases at J, with 9 bases between. This CDR3 contains 15 residues. In DNA, the CDR3 is TGTGCCAGCAGCTTAGATAGCGGAAGCTCCTACGAGCAGTACTTC. Translated: CASSLDSGSSYEQYF.

The J gene is TRBJ1-1, the V gene TRBV7-2; D ambiguous. CDR3 length equals 15 residues. V lost 2 bases to trimming and J lost 3 bases, with 13 bases between them. Per germline, CDR1 SGHTA and CDR2 FQGNSA. The CDR3 sequence is CASSLYGVRDTEAFF. The CDR3 DNA reads TGTGCCAGCAGCTTATATGGGGTAAGGGACACTGAAGCTTTCTTT.

There are a few counts of this clonotype. This sequence joins TRBV21-1 and TRBJ1-5; TRBD1, the table's D call, was not compared with the DNA. TRBV21-1 is recorded as a pseudogene. The CDR3 consists of 13 residues. CDR3 coding DNA: TGTGCCAGCAGCAGAGGGACAGACCAGCCCCAGCATTTT. Protein sequence: CASSRGTDQPQHF.

This clonotype was recorded a few times. J is TRBJ2-5 and V is TRBV27, with D maybe TRBD1 (5 bases). Trimming cost V 7 bases and J 5 bases, with 20 bases left between them. Germline V gives CDR1 MNHEY, CDR2 SMNVEV (reference sequence). The CDR3 is 15 residues long. The CDR3 DNA follows: TGTGCCAGCACCACAGCCGCTCAGGGTGGGGAGACCCAGTACTTC. This gives the protein CASTTAAQGGETQYF.

This clonotype turned up a few times. The gene calls are TRBV24-1 and TRBJ2-7, with 8 nucleotides matching TRBD1. J gave up 5 bases and V 3 bases, and 5 bases lay outside the gene matches. The CDR3 loop spans 14 amino acids. Germline CDR1 and CDR2: KGHDR and SFDVKD. The CDR3 DNA reads as TGTGCCACCAGTGATATAGACAGGGGTCACGAGCAGTACTTC. Protein product: CATSDIDRGHEQYF.

This clonotype was detected a few times. V gene TRBV7-2 combines with J gene TRBJ2-2; D possibly matches TRBD1 or TRBD2 (6 bases each). The V gene's germline CDR1 is SGHTA and CDR2 FQGNSA. The CDR3 has 15 residues. Trimming cost V 5 bases and J 4 bases, with 14 bases left between them. CDR3 in amino acids: CASSRRGRGTGELFF. CDR3 in DNA: TGTGCCAGCAGCCGCCGGGGGCGCGGCACCGGGGAGCTGTTTTTT.

The chain employs TRBV7-2 and TRBJ2-7; the D gene is possibly TRBD2 (5 bases). This CDR3 has 13 amino acids. Germline CDR1 is SGHTA and CDR2 is FQGNSA. V lost 5 bases and J 6 bases, leaving 14 bases between the germline ends. The CDR3 nucleotides read TGTGCCAGCAGCCCACGCCGAGGGTTCGAGCAGTACTTC. The encoded protein is CASSPRRGFEQYF.

Written as DNA, the CDR3 is TGTGCCAGCAGTTTCTACAACAGGGCACCCTACGAGCAGTACTTC. This gives the protein CASSFYNRAPYEQYF. The chain combines TRBV28 with TRBJ2-7, with D perhaps TRBD1 (6 bases). Deletions cut 3 bases from V and 2 bases from J, with 14 bases between. The CDR3 covers 15 residues. Germline V CDR1 and CDR2: MDHEN, SYDVKM. Combining the CDR3 with reference TRBV28 and TRBJ2-7 gives the whole variable domain DVKVTQSSRYLVKRTGEKVFLECVQDMDHENMFWYRQDPGLGLRLIYFSYDVKMKEKGDIPEGYSVSREKKERFSLILESASTNQTSMYLCASSFYNRAPYEQYFGPGTRLTVT.

This clonotype was picked up a small number of times. This sequence joins TRBV5-8 and TRBJ2-3; D not resolved. CDR1 is SGHTS and CDR2 is YDEGEE in the germline V gene. Between the trimmed V and J ends, which lost 4 bases and 9 bases, there was a span of 12 bases. The CDR3 is 12 amino acids. The CDR3 here is CASSPTSSTQYF. The CDR3 region has the DNA TGTGCCAGCAGCCCCACTTCATCCACGCAGTATTTT.

This clonotype came up a few times. The genes are TRBV6-4 and TRBJ1-1; TRBD1 matches 8 bases. V was clipped by 6 bases and J by 5 bases; unmatched bases: 8. Germline V lookup: CDR1 MRHNA, CDR2 SNTAGT. There are 14 residues in the CDR3. CDR3 region: CASRNRTGKTEAFF. DNA of the CDR3: TGTGCCAGCAGAAACCGGACAGGGAAGACTGAAGCTTTCTTT.

The rearrangement joins TRBV19 to TRBJ2-3; 10 bases are a match to TRBD2. The CDR3 has 15 residues. The junction had 2 bases not matched to a gene; V was cut back by 5 bases and J by 0 bases. Germline V CDR1 and CDR2: LNHDA, SQIVND (reference sequence). CDR3 protein: CASSPSGGSTDTQYF. The DNA for the CDR3 is TGTGCCAGTAGTCCTAGCGGGGGCAGCACAGATACGCAGTATTTT.

The chain employs TRBV18 and TRBJ1-1, with a possible D match to TRBD1 (6 bases). The germline V gene encodes CDR1 KGHSH and CDR2 LQKENI. The CDR3 covers 15 residues. V shed 4 bases and J shed 5 bases, with 17 bases lying between them. The CDR3 DNA reads as TGTGCCAGCTCACGCCACCCGACAGGCGAGACTGAAGCTTTCTTT. Protein sequence: CASSRHPTGETEAFF.